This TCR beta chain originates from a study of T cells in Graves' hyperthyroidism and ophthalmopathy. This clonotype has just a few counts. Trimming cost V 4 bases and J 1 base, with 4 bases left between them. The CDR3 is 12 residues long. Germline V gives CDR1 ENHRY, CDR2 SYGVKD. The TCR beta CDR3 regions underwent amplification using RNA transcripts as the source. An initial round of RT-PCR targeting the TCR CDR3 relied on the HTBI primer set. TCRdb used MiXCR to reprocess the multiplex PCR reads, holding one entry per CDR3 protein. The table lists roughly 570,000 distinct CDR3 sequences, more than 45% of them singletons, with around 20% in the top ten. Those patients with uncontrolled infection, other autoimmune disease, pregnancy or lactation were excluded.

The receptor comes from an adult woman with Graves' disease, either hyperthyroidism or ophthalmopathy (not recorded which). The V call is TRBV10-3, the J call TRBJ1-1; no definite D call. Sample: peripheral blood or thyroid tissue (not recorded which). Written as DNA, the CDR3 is TGTGCCATCAGTGCGCCGAACACTGAAGCTTTCTTT. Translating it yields CAISAPNTEAFF.